One and the same sample provided the 6 T cell receptor beta chains below, sequenced in a study of cytomegalovirus exposure and HLA in healthy donors. Primers included in the PCR were 60 Vbeta and 13 Jbeta primers. Clones were sequenced by immunoSEQ multiplex PCR, and TCRdb holds only the in-frame ones, with some missing. The profile shows more than 95,000 clones, 70% to 80% of them singletons. Sequenced sample: PBMCs. Source of these receptors: a man between 25 and 39 years old in good health and CMV-seronegative.

The chain has TRBV19 and TRBJ2-2; D is undetermined. Germline V gene data show CDR1 as LNHDA and CDR2 as SQIVND (reference sequence). Trimming shortened V by 3 bases and J by 0 bases, and 11 bases separated the two germline ends. This CDR3 region has 16 residues. Here the CDR3 reads CASSISPGTNTGELFF. CDR3 sequence (DNA): TGTGCCAGTAGTATTTCTCCAGGAACGAACACCGGGGAGCTGTTTTTT.

The V gene is TRBV5-1, the J gene TRBJ2-7, with TRBD1 identical over 11 bases. Germline CDR1 reads SGHRS; CDR2 reads YFSETQ. The CDR3 is 17 residues long. The J segment lost 4 bases and the V segment lost 4 bases, leaving 13 bases of the junction unmatched. CDR3 nucleotides: TGCGCCAGCAGCCCAAACGCCTTTGGACAGGGGGCTTACGAGCAGTACTTC. Translation: CASSPNAFGQGAYEQYF.

This chain joins TRBV5-6 and TRBJ1-1; D gene ambiguous. Germline lookup yields CDR1 SGHDT and CDR2 YYEEEE. Trimming stripped 5 bases from V and 4 bases from J, with 12 bases between. This CDR3 has 13 residues. The CDR3 nucleotides read TGTGCCAGCAGACGATATATGAGCACTGAAGCTTTCTTT. Amino acids: CASRRYMSTEAFF.

This chain connects TRBV9 to TRBJ2-6, with 9 bases that match TRBD1. This CDR3 comprises 20 residues. V trimming: 5 bases; J trimming: 0 bases; junction bases outside the gene matches: 15. Germline assignment: CDR1 SGDLS and CDR2 YYNGEE. The CDR3 reads CASSFTPRDRVSSGANVLTF. CDR3 DNA: TGTGCCAGCAGTTTCACCCCACGGGACAGGGTGAGCTCTGGGGCCAACGTCCTGACTTTC.

The chain is built from TRBV7-8 and TRBJ1-5, with 10 nucleotides matching TRBD1. With V trimmed by 6 bases and J by 6 bases, 11 bases remained unmatched. The CDR3 is 16 amino acids. Germline values: CDR1 SGHVS, CDR2 FQNEAQ. The CDR3: CASSRLWTGGGQPQHF. In nucleotides, the CDR3 is TGTGCCAGCAGTCGCCTATGGACAGGGGGGGGTCAGCCCCAGCATTTT.

The rearrangement uses TRBV25-1 and TRBJ1-2, with D tentatively TRBD1 (5 bases). Trimming took off 10 bases at V and 0 bases at J, with 9 bases between the two ends. The CDR3 spans 12 residues. Germline assignment: CDR1 MGHDK and CDR2 SYGVNS. The CDR3 region is CAIQGPNYGYTF. The CDR3 coding sequence is TGTGCCATCCAGGGTCCTAACTATGGCTACACCTTC.